This T cell receptor (beta chain) emerged from a study of shared clonotypes between healthy human individuals. Study background: Each donor's CD4 naive and CD4 memory cells filled three plates apiece, CD8 naive two, and CD8 memory one.

The data were produced by immunoSEQ multiplex PCR, yet TCRdb's version contains in-frame clones alone and is incomplete. The data contain approximately 2.5 million clones, 93% of them singletons. Every one of the donors was a Caucasian adult that lived in Nashville, Tennessee. CDR3 length: 14 residues. In germline, CDR1 is MNHEY, CDR2 SMNVEV (reference sequence). V was shortened by 8 bases and J by 5 bases, with 19 bases between the two germline ends. This receptor was identified in a man between 18 and 35 years old in good health. Some clones in this sample may be carry-over from other donors' samples. The sample taken for sequencing was naive CD4+ T cells from PBMCs. Subset meaning: CD45RA+ positively selected. The V call is TRBV27, the J call TRBJ2-7, with D possibly being TRBD1 (5 bases). CDR3 protein: CASRRIRELHEQYF. DNA for the CDR3: TGTGCCAGCCGACGAATCAGGGAACTCCACGAGCAGTACTTC.